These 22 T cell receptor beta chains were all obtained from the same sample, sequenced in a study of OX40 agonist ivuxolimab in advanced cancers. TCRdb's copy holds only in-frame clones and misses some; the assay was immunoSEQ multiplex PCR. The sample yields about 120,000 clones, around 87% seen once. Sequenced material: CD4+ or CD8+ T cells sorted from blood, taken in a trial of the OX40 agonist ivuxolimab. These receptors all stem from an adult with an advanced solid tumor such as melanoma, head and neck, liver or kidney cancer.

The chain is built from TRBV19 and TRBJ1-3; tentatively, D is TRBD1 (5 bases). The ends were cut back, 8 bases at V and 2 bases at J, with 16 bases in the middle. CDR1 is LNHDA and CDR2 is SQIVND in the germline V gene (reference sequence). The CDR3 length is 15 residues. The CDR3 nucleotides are TGTGCCAGTCTCTCAGGGCTCGAGGCTGGAAACACCATATATTTT. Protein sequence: CASLSGLEAGNTIYF. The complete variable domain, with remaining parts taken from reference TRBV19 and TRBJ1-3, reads DGGITQSPKYLFRKEGQNVTLSCEQNLNHDAMYWYRQDPGQGLRLIYYSQIVNDFQKGDIAEGYSVSREKKESFPLTVTSAQKNPTAFYLCASLSGLEAGNTIYFGEGSWLTVV.

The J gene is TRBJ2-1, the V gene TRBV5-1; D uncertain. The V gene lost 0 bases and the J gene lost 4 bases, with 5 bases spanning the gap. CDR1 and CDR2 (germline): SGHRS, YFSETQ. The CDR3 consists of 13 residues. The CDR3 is CASSLDRYNEQFF. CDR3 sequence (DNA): TGCGCCAGCAGCTTGGACAGATACAATGAGCAGTTCTTC.

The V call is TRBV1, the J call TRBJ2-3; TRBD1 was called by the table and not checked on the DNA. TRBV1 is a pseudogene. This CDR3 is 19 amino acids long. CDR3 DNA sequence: TGCACCAGCAGCCTTGAACGGGCTGGGGCGGTACTTAGCACAGATACGCAGTATTTT. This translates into CTSSLERAGAVLSTDTQYF.

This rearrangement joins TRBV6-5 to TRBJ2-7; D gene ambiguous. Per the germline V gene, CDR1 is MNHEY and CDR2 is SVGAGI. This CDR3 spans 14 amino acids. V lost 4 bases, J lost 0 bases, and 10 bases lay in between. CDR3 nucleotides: TGTGCCAGCAGTTTGGCAGCATTCTCCTACGAGCAGTACTTC. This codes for CASSLAAFSYEQYF.

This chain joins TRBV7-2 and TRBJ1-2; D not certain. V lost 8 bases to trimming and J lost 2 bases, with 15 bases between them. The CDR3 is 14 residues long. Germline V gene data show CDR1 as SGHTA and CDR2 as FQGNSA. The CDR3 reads CASLPQHGNYGYTF. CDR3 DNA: TGTGCCAGCTTACCACAACACGGAAACTATGGCTACACCTTC.

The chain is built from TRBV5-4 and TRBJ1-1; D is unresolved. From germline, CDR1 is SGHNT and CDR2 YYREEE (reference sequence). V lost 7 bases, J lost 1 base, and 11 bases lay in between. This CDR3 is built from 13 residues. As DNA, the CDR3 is TGTGCCAGCCAGATGGGGTGGAACACTGAAGCTTTCTTT. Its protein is CASQMGWNTEAFF.

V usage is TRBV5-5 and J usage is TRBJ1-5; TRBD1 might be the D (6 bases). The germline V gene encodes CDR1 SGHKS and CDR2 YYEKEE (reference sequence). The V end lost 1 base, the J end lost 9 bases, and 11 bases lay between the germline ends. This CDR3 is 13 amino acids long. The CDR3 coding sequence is TGTGCCAGCAGCTTGAAGGGGGATTGGCCCCAGCATTTT. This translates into CASSLKGDWPQHF.

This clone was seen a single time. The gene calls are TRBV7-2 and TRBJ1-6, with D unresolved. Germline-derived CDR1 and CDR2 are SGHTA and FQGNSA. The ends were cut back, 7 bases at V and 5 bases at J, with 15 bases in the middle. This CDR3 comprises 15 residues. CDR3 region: CASTSSQINNSPLHF. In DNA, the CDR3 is TGTGCCAGCACCTCTTCCCAGATAAATAATTCACCCCTCCACTTT. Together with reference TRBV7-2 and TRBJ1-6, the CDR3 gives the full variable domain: GAGVSQSPSNKVTEKGKDVELRCDPISGHTALYWYRQSLGQGLEFLIYFQGNSAPDKSGLPSDRFSAERTGGSVSTLTIQRTQQEDSAVYLCASTSSQINNSPLHFGNGTRLTVT.

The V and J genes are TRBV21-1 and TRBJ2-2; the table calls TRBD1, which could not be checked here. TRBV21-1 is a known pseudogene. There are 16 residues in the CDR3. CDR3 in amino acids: CASSTGTPLTAGELFF. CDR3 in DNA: TGTGCCAGCAGTACCGGGACACCCCTTACGGCCGGGGAGCTGTTTTTT.

CDR3 nucleotide sequence: TGTGCCAGCAGTTTATACCGGGACAGATCCTACGAGCAGTACTTC. It encodes CASSLYRDRSYEQYF. The chain couples TRBV28 to TRBJ2-5; 7 bases line up with TRBD1. The J call may be incorrect, as the DNA end agrees better with TRBJ2-7. Germline CDR1 is MDHEN and CDR2 is SYDVKM. The CDR3 contains 15 residues.

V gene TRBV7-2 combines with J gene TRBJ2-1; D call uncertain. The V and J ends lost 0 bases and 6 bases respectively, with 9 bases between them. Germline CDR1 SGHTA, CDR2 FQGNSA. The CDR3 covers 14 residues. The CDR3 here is CASSLAKGVNEQFF. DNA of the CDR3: TGTGCCAGCAGCTTAGCCAAGGGTGTCAATGAGCAGTTCTTC.

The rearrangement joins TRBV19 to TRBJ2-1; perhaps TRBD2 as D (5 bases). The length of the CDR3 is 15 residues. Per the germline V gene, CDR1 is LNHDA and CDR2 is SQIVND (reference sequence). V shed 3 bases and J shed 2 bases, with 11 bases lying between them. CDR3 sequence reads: CASSIGLAPYNEQFF. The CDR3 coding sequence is TGTGCCAGTAGTATTGGTCTAGCCCCCTACAATGAGCAGTTCTTC.

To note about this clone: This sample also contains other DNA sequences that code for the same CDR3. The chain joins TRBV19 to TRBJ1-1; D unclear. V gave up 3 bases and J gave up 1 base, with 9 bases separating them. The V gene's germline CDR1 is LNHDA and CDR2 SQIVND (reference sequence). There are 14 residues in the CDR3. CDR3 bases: TGTGCCAGTAGTATTGGACCCGCGAACACTGAAGCTTTCTTT. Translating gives CASSIGPANTEAFF. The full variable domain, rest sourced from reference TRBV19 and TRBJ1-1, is DGGITQSPKYLFRKEGQNVTLSCEQNLNHDAMYWYRQDPGQGLRLIYYSQIVNDFQKGDIAEGYSVSREKKESFPLTVTSAQKNPTAFYLCASSIGPANTEAFFGQGTRLTVV.

The CDR3 DNA reads TGTGCCAGCATGGGGGGAACTAATGAAAAACTGTTTTTT. As protein: CASMGGTNEKLFF. V and J are TRBV25-1 and TRBJ1-4, with a possible D match to TRBD1 (5 bases). Trimming shortened V by 7 bases and J by 1 base, and 7 bases separated the two germline ends. CDR3 size: 13 residues. Germline lookup yields CDR1 MGHDK and CDR2 SYGVNS.

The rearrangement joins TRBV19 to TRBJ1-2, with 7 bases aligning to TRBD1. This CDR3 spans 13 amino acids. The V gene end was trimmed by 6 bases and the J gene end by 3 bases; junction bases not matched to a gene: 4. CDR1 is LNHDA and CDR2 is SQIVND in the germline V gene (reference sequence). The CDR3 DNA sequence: TGTGCCAGTAGCAGACAGGGATACTATGGCTACACCTTC. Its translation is CASSRQGYYGYTF. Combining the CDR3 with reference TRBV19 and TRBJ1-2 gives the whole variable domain DGGITQSPKYLFRKEGQNVTLSCEQNLNHDAMYWYRQDPGQGLRLIYYSQIVNDFQKGDIAEGYSVSREKKESFPLTVTSAQKNPTAFYLCASSRQGYYGYTFGSGTRLTVV.

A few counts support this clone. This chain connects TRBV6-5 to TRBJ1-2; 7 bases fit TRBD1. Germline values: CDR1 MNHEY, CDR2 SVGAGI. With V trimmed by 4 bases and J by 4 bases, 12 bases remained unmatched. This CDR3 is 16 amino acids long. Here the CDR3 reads CASSSGVVQGVYGYTF. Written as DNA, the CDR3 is TGTGCCAGCAGTTCAGGTGTCGTGCAGGGGGTCTATGGCTACACCTTC.

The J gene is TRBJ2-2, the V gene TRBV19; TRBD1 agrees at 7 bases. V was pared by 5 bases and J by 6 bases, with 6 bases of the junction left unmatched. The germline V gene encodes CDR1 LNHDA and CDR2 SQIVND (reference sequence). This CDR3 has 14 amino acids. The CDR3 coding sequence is TGTGCCAGTAGTCAACAGGGGAAATCCGGGGAGCTGTTTTTT. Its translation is CASSQQGKSGELFF.

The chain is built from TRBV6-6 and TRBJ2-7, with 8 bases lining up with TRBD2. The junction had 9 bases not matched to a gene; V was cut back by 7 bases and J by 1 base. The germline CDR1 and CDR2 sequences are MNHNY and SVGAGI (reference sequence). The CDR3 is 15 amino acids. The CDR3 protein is CASNTVSSGSYEQYF. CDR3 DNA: TGTGCCAGCAACACCGTCTCTAGCGGGTCCTACGAGCAGTACTTC.

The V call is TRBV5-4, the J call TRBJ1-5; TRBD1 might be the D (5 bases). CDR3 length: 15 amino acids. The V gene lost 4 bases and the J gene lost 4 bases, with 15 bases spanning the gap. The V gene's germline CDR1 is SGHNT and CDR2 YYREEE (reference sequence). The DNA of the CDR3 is TGTGCCAGCAGCATTGCGGGCAGGACAAATCAGCCCCAGCATTTT. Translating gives CASSIAGRTNQPQHF.

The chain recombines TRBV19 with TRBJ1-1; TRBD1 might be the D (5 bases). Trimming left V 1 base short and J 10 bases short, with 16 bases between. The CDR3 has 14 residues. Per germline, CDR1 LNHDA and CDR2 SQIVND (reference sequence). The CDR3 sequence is CASSIGDVGRGAFF. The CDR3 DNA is TGTGCCAGTAGTATAGGGGACGTCGGCCGCGGAGCTTTCTTT.

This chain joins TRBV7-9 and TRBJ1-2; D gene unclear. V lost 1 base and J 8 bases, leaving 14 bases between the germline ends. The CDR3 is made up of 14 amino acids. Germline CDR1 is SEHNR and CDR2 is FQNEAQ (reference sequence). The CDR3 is CASSLVETSSGYTF. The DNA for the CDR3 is TGTGCCAGCAGCTTAGTGGAGACAAGCTCCGGCTACACCTTC.

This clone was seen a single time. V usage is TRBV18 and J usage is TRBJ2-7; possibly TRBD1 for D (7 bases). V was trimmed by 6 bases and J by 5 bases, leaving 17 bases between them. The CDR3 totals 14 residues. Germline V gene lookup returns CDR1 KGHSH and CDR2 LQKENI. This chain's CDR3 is CASSSRQGGDEQYF. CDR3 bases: TGTGCCAGCTCTAGCAGGCAGGGGGGCGACGAGCAGTACTTC.